Presented here are 5 T cell receptor beta chains from one specimen sequenced in a study of HIV-infected patients and healthy controls. Around 530 ng RNA was reverse transcribed with alpha and beta constant-region primers. Using multiplexing indices, alpha and beta chain libraries were generated apart by chain-specific third strand synthesis. One entry per CDR3 protein, called by TCRdb with MiXCR from the 5' RACE reads. The sample records fewer than 6,500 distinct CDR3 sequences, around 8.7% being singletons. Antiretroviral therapy had run roughly three months, about 14 weeks, before follow-up blood collection. No cell fractionation was done, so the repertoire covers all unsorted peripheral blood T cells. The input for sequencing was blood, taken during antiretroviral therapy. These receptors came from an adult with HIV infection.

In its sample, this clonotype was seen many times. The V and J genes are TRBV5-3 and TRBJ1-5; the D is unclear. TRBV5-3 is recorded as an ORF, its role being uncertain. The CDR3 sequence is 13 residues long. The V end was cut by 8 bases, the J end by 10 bases, with 19 bases between. The CDR3 here is CASPPGRAHPQHF. The CDR3 DNA is TGTGCCAGCCCCCCCGGAAGGGCACACCCCCAGCATTTT.

This clonotype is medium-sized. The chain couples TRBV7-9 to TRBJ2-1; D uncertain. Trimming took off 3 bases at V and 0 bases at J, with 12 bases between the two ends. The CDR3 spans 16 residues. Germline V gene sequence: CDR1 SEHNR, CDR2 FQNEAQ (reference sequence). The CDR3 sequence: CASSFRPGSSYNEQFF. CDR3 coding DNA: TGTGCCAGCAGCTTCCGACCAGGCAGCTCCTACAATGAGCAGTTCTTC.

By sample fraction, this clonotype is medium-sized (0.01 to 0.1%). The chain employs TRBV6-1 and TRBJ1-2, with 8 bases aligning to TRBD1. Trimming cost V 5 bases and J 8 bases; bases outside gene matches: 4. This CDR3 is built from 12 residues. The V gene's germline CDR1 is MNHNS and CDR2 SASEGT. The CDR3 region is CASSRDRSGYTF. The CDR3 DNA reads TGTGCCAGCAGTCGGGACAGGTCCGGCTACACCTTC.

The sample holds a few counts of this clonotype. V gene TRBV5-1 combines with J gene TRBJ2-7; 10 nucleotides line up with TRBD1. With V trimmed by 4 bases and J by 6 bases, 7 bases remained unmatched. The CDR3 runs to 14 residues. Germline V lookup: CDR1 SGHRS, CDR2 YFSETQ. The CDR3 loop is CASSPWTGGGEQYF. The CDR3 nucleotides read TGCGCCAGCAGCCCCTGGACAGGGGGAGGCGAGCAGTACTTC. Full variable domain (rest looked up from reference TRBV5-1 and TRBJ2-7): KAGVTQTPRYLIKTRGQQVTLSCSPISGHRSVSWYQQTPGQGLQFLFEYFSETQRNKGNFPGRFSGRQFSNSRSEMNVSTLELGDSALYLCASSPWTGGGEQYFGPGTRLTVT.

Many counts were recorded for this clonotype. The genes are TRBV6-1 and TRBJ2-2; 11 positions agree with TRBD1. The trim removed 10 bases at V and 7 bases at J, leaving 5 bases unmatched. CDR1 is MNHNS and CDR2 is SASEGT in the germline V gene. The CDR3 covers 13 residues. In DNA form, the CDR3 reads TGTGCCACGGGACAGGGGGGGTACGGGGAGCTGTTTTTT. As protein: CATGQGGYGELFF.